Following are 31 T cell receptor beta chains from one sample sequenced in a study of response to subunit inactivated influenza vaccine. TCRdb redid the calling of the RT-PCR reads with MiXCR, one entry per CDR3 protein. This sample yields about 700,000 distinct CDR3 sequences, of which roughly 13% are seen a single time; 6.5% to 8.5% belongs to the top ten. Sequenced material: PBMCs from blood, taken 14 to 15 days before vaccination. These TCRs come from a man aged 50-59 years who received an inactivated influenza vaccine.

This clonotype was counted between two and nine times. The chain carries TRBV3-1 and TRBJ1-2; D gene ambiguous. The CDR3 runs to 13 residues. Germline values: CDR1 LGHDT, CDR2 YNNKEL (reference sequence). V was shortened by 5 bases and J by 8 bases, with 15 bases between the two germline ends. The CDR3 nucleotides are TGTGCCAGCAGCTCCAAGAGGCACGGGGGCTACACCTTC. The encoded protein is CASSSKRHGGYTF.

This clonotype was seen a handful of times. The chain joins TRBV9 to TRBJ2-3; 7 positions match TRBD2. Germline-derived CDR1 and CDR2 are SGDLS and YYNGEE. The CDR3 contains 12 residues. V shed 7 bases, J shed 3 bases, and the junction held 2 bases outside the gene matches. This chain's CDR3 is CASAGETDTQYF. In DNA, the CDR3 is TGTGCCAGCGCGGGAGAAACAGATACGCAGTATTTT.

This chain connects TRBV7-6 to TRBJ1-6; D unresolved. V was pared by 6 bases and J by 10 bases, with 19 bases between. CDR1 SGHVS and CDR2 FNYEAQ come from the germline V gene. The CDR3 loop spans 15 amino acids. CDR3 region: CASRTRRRVRSPLHF. Written as DNA, the CDR3 is TGTGCCAGCAGAACCAGGCGGAGGGTAAGATCACCCCTCCACTTT. The entire variable domain, with the rest obtained from reference TRBV7-6 and TRBJ1-6, is as follows: GAGVSQSPRYKVTKRGQDVALRCDPISGHVSLYWYRQALGQGPEFLTYFNYEAQQDKSGLPNDRFSAERPEGSISTLTIQRTEQRDSAMYRCASRTRRRVRSPLHFGNGTRLTVT.

This clonotype was seen repeatedly, ten times or more. This rearrangement joins TRBV5-1 to TRBJ2-5; possible D gene TRBD1, 5 bases. Germline CDR1 reads SGHRS; CDR2 reads YFSETQ. Trimming stripped 0 bases from V and 2 bases from J, with 8 bases between. This CDR3 has 14 amino acids. This chain's CDR3 is CASSLGQRQETQYF. In nucleotides, the CDR3 is TGCGCCAGCAGCTTGGGACAGAGGCAAGAGACCCAGTACTTC.

The chain combines TRBV9 with TRBJ2-7, with TRBD1 identical over 12 bases. V lost 4 bases and J lost 4; bases outside the gene matches: 6. The germline CDR1 and CDR2 sequences are SGDLS and YYNGEE. The CDR3 has 15 residues. Written as DNA, the CDR3 is TGTGCCAGCAGCCCCCAGGGACAGGGGGCGTACGAGCAGTACTTC. The encoded protein is CASSPQGQGAYEQYF.

This sequence joins TRBV20-1 and TRBJ2-1, with 8 bases fitting TRBD2. V lost 1 base to trimming and J lost 6 bases; unmatched junction nucleotides: 5. The CDR3 loop spans 14 amino acids. Germline V gene lookup returns CDR1 DFQATT and CDR2 SNEGSKA (reference sequence). The CDR3 DNA is TGCAGTGCTAGAGGAAATAGCGGGATCAATGAGCAGTTCTTC. Protein sequence: CSARGNSGINEQFF.

This clonotype has only a few counts. The CDR3: CASSPQDYEQYF. Here the CDR3 DNA reads TGTGCCAGCAGCCCACAGGACTACGAGCAGTACTTC. V is TRBV12-3 or TRBV12-4 and J is TRBJ2-7; weak D call: TRBD1 (5 bases). This CDR3 comprises 12 residues. Trimming left V 6 bases short and J 3 bases short, with 9 bases between.

The table lists this clonotype with a few counts. The V call is TRBV7-2, the J call TRBJ2-1; D unresolved. Trimming took off 5 bases at V and 6 bases at J, with 11 bases between the two ends. The CDR3 length is 13 residues. CDR1 and CDR2 from the germline V gene are SGHTA and FQGNSA. CDR3: CASSVQNGNEQFF. Written as DNA, the CDR3 is TGTGCCAGCAGCGTGCAGAACGGCAATGAGCAGTTCTTC.

This clonotype appeared a few times. The chain couples TRBV10-3 to TRBJ1-2, with D uncertain. The germline CDR1 and CDR2 sequences are ENHRY and SYGVKD. The V gene lost 0 bases and the J gene lost 2 bases, with 7 bases spanning the gap. CDR3 length: 14 amino acids. CDR3 sequence (DNA): TGTGCCATCAGTGAGTCAGCAGGAAACTATGGCTACACCTTC. Protein sequence: CAISESAGNYGYTF.

There are a few counts of this clonotype. The chain combines TRBV12-3 or TRBV12-4 with TRBJ1-5; 8 nucleotides match TRBD1. J gave up 6 bases and V 8 bases, and 6 bases lay outside the gene matches. The CDR3 has 13 amino acids. The CDR3 here is CASGRGTGQPQHF. The CDR3 nucleotides read TGTGCCAGCGGGCGCGGGACAGGTCAGCCCCAGCATTTT.

This clonotype was counted a few times. This chain joins TRBV5-5 and TRBJ2-5; D is possibly TRBD1 (6 bases). The CDR3 contains 14 residues. Germline V gene sequence: CDR1 SGHKS, CDR2 YYEKEE (reference sequence). V was pared by 5 bases and J by 2 bases, with 13 bases between. This CDR3 reads CASSLKGVQETQYF. The CDR3 DNA follows: TGTGCCAGCAGTCTTAAGGGGGTTCAAGAGACCCAGTACTTC.

In its sample, this clonotype was seen a few times. This sequence joins TRBV6-2 or TRBV6-3 and TRBJ2-1; 12 bases align to TRBD2. V lost 2 bases to trimming and J lost 7 bases; unmatched junction nucleotides: 6. Germline lookup yields CDR1 MNHEY and CDR2 SVGEGT. This CDR3 has 16 amino acids. The CDR3 protein is CASSYRLAGAGNEQFF. In nucleotides, the CDR3 is TGTGCCAGCAGTTACCGACTAGCGGGAGCCGGGAATGAGCAGTTCTTC.

This clonotype has more than one count but fewer than ten. The V call is TRBV10-3, the J call TRBJ1-6; D might be TRBD1 (6 bases). Germline assignment: CDR1 ENHRY and CDR2 SYGVKD. This CDR3 is 15 amino acids long. Between the trimmed V and J ends, which lost 6 bases and 5 bases, there was a span of 14 bases. The CDR3 bases are TGTGCCATCAGACCGACAGGAAGAGATAATTCACCCCTCCACTTT. Amino acids: CAIRPTGRDNSPLHF.

This clonotype was seen repeatedly, ten times or more. The chain has TRBV7-9 and TRBJ2-3; no clear D gene. The CDR3 loop spans 13 amino acids. The germline V gene encodes CDR1 SEHNR and CDR2 FQNEAQ (reference sequence). The germline V and J ends were trimmed by 0 bases and 2 bases, with 3 bases remaining between them. CDR3 in amino acids: CASSLAPTDTQYF. The CDR3 bases are TGTGCCAGCAGCTTAGCGCCCACAGATACGCAGTATTTT.

This clonotype was seen only a few times. The V and J genes are TRBV29-1 and TRBJ1-2; 8 bases are a match to TRBD1. Germline assignment: CDR1 SQVTM and CDR2 ANQGSEA. The CDR3 is 13 amino acids. With 6 bases clipped from V and 6 bases from J, the junction kept 9 bases outside the gene matches. CDR3 nucleotide sequence: TGCAGCGTCGCAGGGGGCGCGGTGAATGGCTACACCTTC. Amino acid sequence: CSVAGGAVNGYTF. Supplemented by reference TRBV29-1 and TRBJ1-2, the full variable domain reads SAVISQKPSRDICQRGTSLTIQCQVDSQVTMMFWYRQQPGQSLTLIATANQGSEATYESGFVIDKFPISRPNLTFSTLTVSNMSPEDSSIYLCSVAGGAVNGYTFGSGTRLTVV.

This clonotype was seen a few times. V gene TRBV2 combines with J gene TRBJ2-7; TRBD2 might be the D (5 bases). V lost 4 bases to trimming and J lost 2 bases, with 9 bases between them. Germline values: CDR1 SNHLY, CDR2 FYNNEI. The CDR3 has 13 residues. CDR3 loop: CASSGLTPYEQYF. The CDR3, as DNA: TGTGCCAGCAGTGGACTAACGCCCTACGAGCAGTACTTC.

This clonotype was detected a few times. The chain couples TRBV4-1 to TRBJ2-5; 7 bases are shared with TRBD1. Germline V gene data show CDR1 as MGHRA and CDR2 as YSYEKL. The V and J ends lost 2 bases and 2 bases, in that order; junction bases with no gene match: 8. This CDR3 is built from 16 residues. CDR3 region: CASSQRGPGQQETQYF. The CDR3, as DNA: TGCGCCAGCAGCCAAAGGGGCCCGGGACAGCAAGAGACCCAGTACTTC.

This chain connects TRBV7-2 to TRBJ2-5, with a tentative D call TRBD1 (6 bases). The germline V gene has CDR1 SGHTA and CDR2 FQGNSA. V lost 5 bases, J lost 1 base, and 11 bases lay in between. The length of the CDR3 is 14 residues. Written as DNA, the CDR3 is TGTGCCAGCAGCCGACAGGCCCTCCAAGAGACCCAGTACTTC. Its translation: CASSRQALQETQYF.

This sequence joins TRBV20-1 and TRBJ2-3; D not certain. From germline, CDR1 is DFQATT and CDR2 SNEGSKA (reference sequence). This CDR3 contains 14 residues. Trimming stripped 1 base from V and 1 base from J, with 9 bases between. The CDR3 reads CSARAPPGTDTQYF. The CDR3 DNA follows: TGCAGTGCTAGAGCCCCTCCCGGCACAGATACGCAGTATTTT.

In this sample, this clonotype turned up a few times. The chain links TRBV20-1 to TRBJ2-1; 8 bases align to TRBD2. Germline values: CDR1 DFQATT, CDR2 SNEGSKA (reference sequence). After removal of 5 bases from V and 8 bases from J, the junction contained 14 bases not matched to a gene. The CDR3 is made up of 15 amino acids. The CDR3: CSARLSGRGGDEQFF. CDR3 DNA: TGCAGTGCTCGGCTGAGCGGGAGAGGGGGGGATGAGCAGTTCTTC.

The chain recombines TRBV4-3 with TRBJ2-6; 9 bases are shared with TRBD1. V shed 1 base and J 0 bases; nucleotides not matched to a gene: 10. The CDR3 runs to 20 residues. Germline values: CDR1 LGHNA, CDR2 YSLEER. The CDR3 reads CASSQVFSGTGISGANVLTF. The CDR3 DNA reads as TGCGCCAGCAGCCAAGTTTTTAGTGGGACAGGGATCTCTGGGGCCAACGTCCTGACTTTC.

J is TRBJ2-7 and V is TRBV6-2 or TRBV6-3; TRBD2 matches at 11 bases. V lost 6 bases to trimming and J lost 1 base; unmatched junction nucleotides: 20. The CDR3 runs to 20 residues. CDR1 and CDR2 from the germline V gene are MNHEY and SVGEGT. CDR3 sequence reads: CASSPSGGLADHRRSYEQYF. The DNA for the CDR3 is TGTGCCAGCAGCCCTTCTGGGGGACTAGCGGACCACCGCCGTTCCTACGAGCAGTACTTC.

The V and J genes are TRBV20-1 and TRBJ2-1, with TRBD2 matching 9 bases. The CDR3 is 14 amino acids. V shed 8 bases and J 2 bases; nucleotides not matched to a gene: 7. Germline V gene data show CDR1 as DFQATT and CDR2 as SNEGSKA (reference sequence). The chain's CDR3 is CSTLAGVTYNEQFF. CDR3 DNA sequence: TGCAGTACGTTAGCGGGAGTAACCTACAATGAGCAGTTCTTC.

This clonotype has just a few counts. The rearrangement links TRBV20-1 to TRBJ1-1; D is ambiguous. The V end lost 5 bases, the J end lost 1 base, and 8 bases lay between the germline ends. In germline, CDR1 is DFQATT, CDR2 SNEGSKA (reference sequence). The CDR3 extends over 12 amino acids. The CDR3 spells CSAYPRNTEAFF. CDR3 bases: TGCAGTGCTTACCCCCGGAACACTGAAGCTTTCTTT.

There are many counts of this clonotype. The chain couples TRBV5-1 to TRBJ1-1; possibly TRBD1 for D (5 bases). With 0 bases removed from V and 2 bases from J, the gap between germline ends came to 11 bases. The V gene's germline CDR1 is SGHRS and CDR2 YFSETQ. The CDR3 extends over 15 amino acids. The CDR3 spells CASSLVAGTNTEAFF. The CDR3, as DNA: TGCGCCAGCAGCTTGGTGGCAGGGACTAACACTGAAGCTTTCTTT.

The genes are TRBV6-5 and TRBJ2-5, with D uncertain. The CDR3 has 14 residues. Trimming pared 0 bases from V and 5 bases from J, leaving 10 bases between. Germline V CDR1 and CDR2: MNHEY, SVGAGI. The CDR3 nucleotides read TGTGCCAGCAGTTACTCAGGCCGGCGGGAGACCCAGTACTTC. Amino acid sequence: CASSYSGRRETQYF.

V gene TRBV5-6 combines with J gene TRBJ1-5; perhaps TRBD1 as D (5 bases). Trimming cost V 4 bases and J 6 bases, with 14 bases left between them. This CDR3 spans 14 amino acids. The germline gives CDR1 SGHDT, CDR2 YYEEEE. CDR3 in amino acids: CASSKGTSIQPQHF. The CDR3 DNA is TGTGCCAGCAGCAAAGGGACTTCTATTCAGCCCCAGCATTTT.

This clonotype was observed a few times. The chain uses TRBV12-3 or TRBV12-4 and TRBJ1-2, with 7 positions matching TRBD1. The CDR3 consists of 16 residues. V lost 0 bases, J lost 4 bases, and 8 bases stayed unmatched. For the CDR3, the DNA is TGTGCCAGCAGTTTAGCGCCGGCAGGGGGAAGCTATGGCTACACCTTC. It specifies CASSLAPAGGSYGYTF.

This chain joins TRBV12-3 or TRBV12-4 and TRBJ1-5; no clear D gene. This CDR3 contains 13 residues. V lost 8 bases and J 2 bases, leaving 10 bases between the germline ends. This CDR3 is CASLKGGNQPQHF. CDR3 nucleotide sequence: TGTGCCAGCCTGAAGGGAGGCAATCAGCCCCAGCATTTT.

This chain connects TRBV18 to TRBJ1-2; D remains unclear. Germline values: CDR1 KGHSH, CDR2 LQKENI. The V gene lost 6 bases and the J gene lost 0 bases, with 8 bases spanning the gap. The CDR3 spans 13 residues. CDR3 sequence (DNA): TGTGCCAGCTCCGCTGATGCTAACTATGGCTACACCTTC. As protein: CASSADANYGYTF.

V usage is TRBV3-1 and J usage is TRBJ2-3; 9 nucleotides line up with TRBD2. J was trimmed by 1 base and V by 4 bases; bases with no gene match: 3. The CDR3 loop spans 15 amino acids. Germline V gives CDR1 LGHDT, CDR2 YNNKEL (reference sequence). CDR3 sequence reads: CASSRGGARTDTQYF. In DNA, the CDR3 is TGTGCCAGCAGCCGCGGGGGGGCCCGCACAGATACGCAGTATTTT.